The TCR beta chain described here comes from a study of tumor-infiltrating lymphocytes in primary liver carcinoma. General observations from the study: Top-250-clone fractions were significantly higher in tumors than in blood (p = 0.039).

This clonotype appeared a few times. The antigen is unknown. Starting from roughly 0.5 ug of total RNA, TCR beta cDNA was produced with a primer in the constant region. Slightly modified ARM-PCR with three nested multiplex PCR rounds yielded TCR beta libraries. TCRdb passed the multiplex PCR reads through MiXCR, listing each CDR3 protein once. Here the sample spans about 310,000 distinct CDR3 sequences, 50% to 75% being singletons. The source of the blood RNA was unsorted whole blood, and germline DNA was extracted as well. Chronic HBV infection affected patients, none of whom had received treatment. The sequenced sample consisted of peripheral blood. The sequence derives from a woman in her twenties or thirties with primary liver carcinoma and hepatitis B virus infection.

CDR3 DNA: TGTGCCAGCGGACAGGGGACAGTGTTAGCTTTCTTT. It codes for CASGQGTVLAFF. The J gene is TRBJ1-1, the V gene TRBV5-6; 9 bases are a match to TRBD1. V shed 7 bases and J 10 bases; nucleotides not matched to a gene: 8. Germline V gives CDR1 SGHDT, CDR2 YYEEEE. The CDR3 has 12 residues.